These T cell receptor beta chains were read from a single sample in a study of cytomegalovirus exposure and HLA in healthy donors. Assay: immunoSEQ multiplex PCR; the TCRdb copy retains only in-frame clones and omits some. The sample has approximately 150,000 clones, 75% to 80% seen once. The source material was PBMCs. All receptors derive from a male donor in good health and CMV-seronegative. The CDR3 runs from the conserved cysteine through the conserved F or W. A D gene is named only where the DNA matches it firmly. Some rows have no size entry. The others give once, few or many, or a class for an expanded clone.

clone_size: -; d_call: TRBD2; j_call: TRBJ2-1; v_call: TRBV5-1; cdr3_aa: CASSLVSGRGYNEQFF; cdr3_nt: TGCGCCAGCTCCCTGGTTAGCGGGAGAGGGTACAATGAGCAGTTCTTC
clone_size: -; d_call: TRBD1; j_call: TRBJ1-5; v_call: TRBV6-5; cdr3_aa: CASRGQYNQPQHF; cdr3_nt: TGTGCCAGCAGGGGACAGTACAATCAGCCCCAGCATTTT
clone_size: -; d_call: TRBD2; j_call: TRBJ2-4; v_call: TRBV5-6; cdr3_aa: CASSFTGGGAKNIQYF; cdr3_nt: TGTGCCAGCAGCTTCACCGGGGGAGGGGCCAAAAACATTCAGTACTTC
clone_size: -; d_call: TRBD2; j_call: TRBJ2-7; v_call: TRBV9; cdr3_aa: CASSEGLAGDLYEQYF; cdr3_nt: TGTGCCAGCAGCGAGGGACTAGCGGGAGATCTGTACGAGCAGTACTTC
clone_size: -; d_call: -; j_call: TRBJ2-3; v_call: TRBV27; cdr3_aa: CASSLRGYSNTDTQYF; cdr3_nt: TGTGCCAGCAGTTTGCGGGGTTACTCAAACACAGATACGCAGTATTTT
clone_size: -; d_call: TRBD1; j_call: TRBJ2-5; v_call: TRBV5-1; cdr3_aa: CASSLEPGLPGTVVYQYF; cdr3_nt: TGCGCCAGCAGCTTGGAACCTGGTTTACCCGGGACAGTAGTCTATCAGTACTTC
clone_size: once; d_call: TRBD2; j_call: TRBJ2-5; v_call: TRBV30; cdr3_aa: CAWSASGGVQETQYF; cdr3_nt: TGTGCCTGGAGTGCTAGCGGGGGGGTCCAAGAGACCCAGTACTTC
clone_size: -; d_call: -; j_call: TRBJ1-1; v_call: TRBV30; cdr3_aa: CAWSVAGVNTEAFF; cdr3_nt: TGTGCCTGGAGTGTAGCGGGAGTTAACACTGAAGCTTTCTTT
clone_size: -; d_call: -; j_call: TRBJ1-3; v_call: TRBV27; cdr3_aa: CASRPLGAGNTIYF; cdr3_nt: TGTGCCAGCAGGCCTTTAGGGGCTGGAAACACCATATATTTT
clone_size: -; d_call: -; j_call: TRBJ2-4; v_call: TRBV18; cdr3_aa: CASSPGGEGNIQYF; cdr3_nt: TGTGCCAGCTCACCAGGAGGCGAGGGAAACATTCAGTACTTC
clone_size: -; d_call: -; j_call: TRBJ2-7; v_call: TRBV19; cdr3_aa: CASSIERRSGEQYF; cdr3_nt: TGTGCCAGTAGTATAGAGAGAAGGTCGGGTGAGCAGTACTTC
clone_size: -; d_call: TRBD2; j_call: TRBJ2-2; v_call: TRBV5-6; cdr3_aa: CASSLVGGTTGELFF; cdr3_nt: TGTGCCAGCAGCTTGGTGGGGGGGACCACCGGGGAGCTGTTTTTT
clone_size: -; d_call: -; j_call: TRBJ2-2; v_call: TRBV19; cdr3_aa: CASAQGSNTGELFF; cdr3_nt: TGTGCCAGTGCGCAGGGCTCGAACACCGGGGAGCTGTTTTTT
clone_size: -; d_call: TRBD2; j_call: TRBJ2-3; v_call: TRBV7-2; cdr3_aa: CASSPRTSGTSTDTQYF; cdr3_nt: TGTGCCAGCAGCCCACGGACTAGCGGAACTAGCACAGATACGCAGTATTTT
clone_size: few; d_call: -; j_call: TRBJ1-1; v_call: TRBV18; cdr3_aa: CASSPLSNTEAFF; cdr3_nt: TGTGCCAGCTCACCCCTATCAAACACTGAAGCTTTCTTT
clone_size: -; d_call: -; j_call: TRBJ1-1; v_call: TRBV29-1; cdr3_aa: CSVSGPSEAFF; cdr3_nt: TGCAGCGTTAGCGGTCCGTCTGAAGCTTTCTTT
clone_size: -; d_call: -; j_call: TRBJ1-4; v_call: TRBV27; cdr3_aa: CASSPWDEGGKLFF; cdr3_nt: TGTGCCAGCAGTCCCTGGGATGAGGGAGGAAAACTGTTTTTT
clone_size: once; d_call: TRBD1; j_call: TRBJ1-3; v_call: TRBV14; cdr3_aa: CASSQYGTGITGNTIYF; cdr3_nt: TGTGCCAGCAGCCAATATGGGACAGGGATAACTGGAAACACCATATATTTT
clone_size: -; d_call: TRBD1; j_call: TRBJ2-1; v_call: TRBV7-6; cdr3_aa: CASSLGGTGMGNEQFF; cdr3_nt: TGTGCCAGCAGCTTAGGGGGGACAGGGATGGGCAATGAGCAGTTCTTC
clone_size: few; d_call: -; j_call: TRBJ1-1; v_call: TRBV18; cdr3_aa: CASLRDQGGTEAFF; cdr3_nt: TGTGCCAGCCTGCGGGACCAGGGAGGCACTGAAGCTTTCTTT
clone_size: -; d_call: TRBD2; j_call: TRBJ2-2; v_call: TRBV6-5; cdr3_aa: CASRFQREGVGELFF; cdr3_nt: TGTGCCAGCAGATTCCAGCGGGAGGGGGTCGGGGAGCTGTTTTTT
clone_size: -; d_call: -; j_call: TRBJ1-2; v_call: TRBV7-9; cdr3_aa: CSSSLAQAGYTF; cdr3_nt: TGTTCCAGCAGCTTAGCACAGGCTGGCTACACCTTC
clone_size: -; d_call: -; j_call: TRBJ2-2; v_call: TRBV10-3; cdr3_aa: CAISDWGVGTGELFF; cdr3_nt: TGTGCCATCAGTGATTGGGGGGTCGGGACCGGGGAGCTGTTTTTT
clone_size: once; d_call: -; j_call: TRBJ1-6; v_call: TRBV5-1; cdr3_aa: CASSYGASYNSPLHF; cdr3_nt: TGCGCCAGCAGCTATGGGGCCTCCTATAATTCACCCCTCCACTTT
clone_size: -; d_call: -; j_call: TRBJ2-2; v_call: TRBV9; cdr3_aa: CASSEGANPNTGELFF; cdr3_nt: TGTGCCAGCAGCGAAGGAGCGAATCCGAACACCGGGGAGCTGTTTTTT
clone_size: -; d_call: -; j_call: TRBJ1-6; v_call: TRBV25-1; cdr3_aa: CASSARGRAGYNSPLHF; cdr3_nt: TGTGCCAGCAGTGCAAGGGGCAGGGCCGGGTATAATTCACCCCTCCACTTT
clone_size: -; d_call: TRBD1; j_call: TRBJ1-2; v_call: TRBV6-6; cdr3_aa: CASTRTGPDYGYTF; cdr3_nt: TGTGCCAGCACCCGGACAGGACCTGACTATGGCTACACCTTC
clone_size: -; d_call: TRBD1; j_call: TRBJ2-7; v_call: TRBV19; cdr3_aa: CASTAGTGPYEQYF; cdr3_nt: TGTGCCAGTACTGCCGGGACAGGGCCCTACGAGCAGTACTTC
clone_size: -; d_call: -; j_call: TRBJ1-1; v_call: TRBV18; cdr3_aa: CASSPLQGTNTEAFF; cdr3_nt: TGTGCCAGCTCACCACTTCAGGGGACCAACACTGAAGCTTTCTTT